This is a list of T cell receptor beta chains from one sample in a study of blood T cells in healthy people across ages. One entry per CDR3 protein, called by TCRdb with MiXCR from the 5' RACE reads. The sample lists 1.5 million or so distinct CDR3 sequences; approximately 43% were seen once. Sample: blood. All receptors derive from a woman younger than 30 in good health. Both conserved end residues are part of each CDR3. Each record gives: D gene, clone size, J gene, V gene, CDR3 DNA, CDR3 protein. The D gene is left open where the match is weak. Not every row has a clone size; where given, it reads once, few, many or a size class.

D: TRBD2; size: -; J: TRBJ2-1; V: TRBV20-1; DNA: TGCAGTGCTAGCACTAGCGGAGACAATGAGCAGTTCTTC; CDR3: CSASTSGDNEQFF
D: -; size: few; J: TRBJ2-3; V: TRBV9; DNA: TGTGCCAGCAGCTCGAAGGGGGGATTTGCAGATACGCAGTATTTT; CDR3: CASSSKGGFADTQYF
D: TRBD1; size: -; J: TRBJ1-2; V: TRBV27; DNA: TGTGCCAGCAGTCCACACACAGGGGGAGGTGGCTACACCTTC; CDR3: CASSPHTGGGGYTF
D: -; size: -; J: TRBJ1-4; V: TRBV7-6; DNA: TGTGCCAGCAGCTTTATAATGGGGCAGGAGAATGAAAAACTGTTTTTT; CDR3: CASSFIMGQENEKLFF
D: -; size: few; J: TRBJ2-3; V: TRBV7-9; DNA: TGTGCGGTAGATACGCAGTATTTT; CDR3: CAVDTQYF
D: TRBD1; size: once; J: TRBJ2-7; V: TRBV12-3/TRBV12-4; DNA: TGTGCCAGCAGTTCGACAGGGGCACGGGGCTACGAGCAGTACTTC; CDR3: CASSSTGARGYEQYF
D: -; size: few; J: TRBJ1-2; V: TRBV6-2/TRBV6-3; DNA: TGTGCCAGCAGTTACCTTGGGACAAGCCATGGCTACACCTTC; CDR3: CASSYLGTSHGYTF
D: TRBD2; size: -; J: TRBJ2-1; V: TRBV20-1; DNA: TGCAGTGCTATGGGACTAGCGGGGGGGGCGGTATGGAATGAGCAGTTCTTC; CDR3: CSAMGLAGGAVWNEQFF
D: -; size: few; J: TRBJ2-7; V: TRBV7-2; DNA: TGTGCCAGCAGTCCACACCCGGAGGGCTACGAGCAGTACTTC; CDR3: CASSPHPEGYEQYF
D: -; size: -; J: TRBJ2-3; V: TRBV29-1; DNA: TGCAGCGTTGTGATGTACACAGATACGCAGTATTTT; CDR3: CSVVMYTDTQYF
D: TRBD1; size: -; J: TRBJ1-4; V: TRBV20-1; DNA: TGCAGTGCTAGAGACGGGGGACAGGGGTGGACTAATGAAAAACTGTTTTTT; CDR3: CSARDGGQGWTNEKLFF
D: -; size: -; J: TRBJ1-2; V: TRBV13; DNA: TGTGCCAGCAGCTTAGGCCAAGCCGGACCTAACTATGGCTACACCTTC; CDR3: CASSLGQAGPNYGYTF
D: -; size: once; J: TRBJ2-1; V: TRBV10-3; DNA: TGTGCCATCAGTGAGACCTACAATGAGCAGTTCTTC; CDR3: CAISETYNEQFF
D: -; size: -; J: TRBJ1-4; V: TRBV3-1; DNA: TGTGCCAGCAGCTCCCGGGCCGCCGTCGTTGGAGAAGAAAAACTGTTTTTT; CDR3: CASSSRAAVVGEEKLFF
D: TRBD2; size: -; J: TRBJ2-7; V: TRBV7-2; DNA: TGTGCCAGCAGCATGACTAGCGGGGGGAACAATGAGCAGTACTTC; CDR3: CASSMTSGGNNEQYF
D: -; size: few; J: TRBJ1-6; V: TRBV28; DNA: TGTGCCAGCAGTTTTAATTCTTATTCACCCCTCCACTTT; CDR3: CASSFNSYSPLHF
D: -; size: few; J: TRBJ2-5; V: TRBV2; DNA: TGTGCCAGCAGTGAACGTACAGGGAGGGAGACCCAGTACTTC; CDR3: CASSERTGRETQYF
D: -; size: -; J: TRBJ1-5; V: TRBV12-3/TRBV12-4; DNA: TGTGCCAGCAGTTTGAGGTTGCAGATCCCCCAGCATTTT; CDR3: CASSLRLQIPQHF
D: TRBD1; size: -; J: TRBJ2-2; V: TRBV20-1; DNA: TGCAGTGCACCGACAGGGTCTGACGGGGAGCTGTTTTTT; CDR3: CSAPTGSDGELFF
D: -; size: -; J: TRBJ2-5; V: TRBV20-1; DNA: TGCAGTGCTAGAGATGCAGAGACAGTCCACCAAGAGACCCAGTACTTC; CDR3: CSARDAETVHQETQYF
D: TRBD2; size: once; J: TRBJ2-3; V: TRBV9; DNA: TGTGCCAGCAGCGAGCGACTAGCGGGAGATACGCAGTATTTT; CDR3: CASSERLAGDTQYF
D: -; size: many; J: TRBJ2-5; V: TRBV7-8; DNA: TGTGCCAGCAGCTTATCCCGGACCATCGCTGAGACCCAGTACTTC; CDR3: CASSLSRTIAETQYF
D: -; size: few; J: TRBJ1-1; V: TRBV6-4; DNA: TGTGCCAGCAGGACGGAACGGACGAACACTGAAGCTTTCTTT; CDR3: CASRTERTNTEAFF
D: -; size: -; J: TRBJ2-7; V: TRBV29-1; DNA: TGCAGCGGGGGCAGGGGAGCGGGAAACTACGAGCAGTACTTC; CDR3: CSGGRGAGNYEQYF
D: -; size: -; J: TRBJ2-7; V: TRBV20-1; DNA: TGCAGTGCTCCACGACCGGGCCCTTTCCGGGAGCAGTACTTC; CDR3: CSAPRPGPFREQYF
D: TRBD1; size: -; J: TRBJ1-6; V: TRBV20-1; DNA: TGCAGTGCTAGAGCGCTAGATGTCCGGGGACAGGGATTTTCACCCCTCCACTTT; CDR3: CSARALDVRGQGFSPLHF
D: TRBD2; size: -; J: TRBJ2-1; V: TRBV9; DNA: TGTGCCAGCAGCGTAGGGGGGGGGTCCAATGAGCAGTTCTTC; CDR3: CASSVGGGSNEQFF
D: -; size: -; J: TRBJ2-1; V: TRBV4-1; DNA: TGCGCCAGCAGCCAAGGACAGATCTTAAATGAGCAGTTCTTC; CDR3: CASSQGQILNEQFF
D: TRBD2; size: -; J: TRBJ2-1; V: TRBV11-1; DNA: TGTGCCAGCAGCGCTCTTCTACTAGCGGGAAACTACAATGAGCAGTTCTTC; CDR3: CASSALLLAGNYNEQFF
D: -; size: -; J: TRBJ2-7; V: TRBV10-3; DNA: TGTGCCATCAGTGACGTCTACTCCTACGAGCAGTACTTC; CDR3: CAISDVYSYEQYF
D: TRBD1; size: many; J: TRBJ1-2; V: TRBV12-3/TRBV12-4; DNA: TGTGCCAGCAGAAAGGACAGGGTTGGGTATGGCTACACCTTC; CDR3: CASRKDRVGYGYTF
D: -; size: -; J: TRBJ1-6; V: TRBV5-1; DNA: TGCGCCAGCAGCTTCCGGGGCACTAATTCACCCCTCCACTTT; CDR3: CASSFRGTNSPLHF
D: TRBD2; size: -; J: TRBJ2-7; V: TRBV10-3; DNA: TGTGCCATCCGGACTAGCGGGGGGGCAAATGAGCAGTACTTC; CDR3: CAIRTSGGANEQYF
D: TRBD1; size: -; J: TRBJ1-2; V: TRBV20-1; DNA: TGCAGTGCTAGAGATAACAGGGGAGGGATGGACTATGGCTACACCTTC; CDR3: CSARDNRGGMDYGYTF
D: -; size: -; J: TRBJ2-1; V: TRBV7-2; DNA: TGTGCCAGCAGCTTACAGGCGCCGATCAATGAGCAGTTCTTC; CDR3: CASSLQAPINEQFF
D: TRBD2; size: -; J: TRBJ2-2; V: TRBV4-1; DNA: TGCGCCAGCAGCCAAGCCGGGACTAGTGTATCCGGGGAGCTGTTTTTT; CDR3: CASSQAGTSVSGELFF
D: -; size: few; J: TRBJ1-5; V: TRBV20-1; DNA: TGCAGTGCTAGAGATGGAGGGGCCTACAATCAGCCCCAGCATTTT; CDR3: CSARDGGAYNQPQHF
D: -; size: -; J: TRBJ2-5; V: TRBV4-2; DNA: TGTGCACAACAGGGCGGAACCTACGGGCAGTACTTC; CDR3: CAQQGGTYGQYF
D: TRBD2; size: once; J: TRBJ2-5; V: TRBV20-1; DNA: TGCAGTGCTAGAGATCTTAGCGGGTGGGTGGAGACCCAGTACTTC; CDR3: CSARDLSGWVETQYF
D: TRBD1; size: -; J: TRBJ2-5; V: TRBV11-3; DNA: TGTGCCAGCAGCTTACGGGCAGGGGGAATGGAGACCCAGTACTTC; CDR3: CASSLRAGGMETQYF
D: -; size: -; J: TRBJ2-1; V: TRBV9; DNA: TGTGCCAGCAGCGGTACAGGGCCGGCCTACAATGAGCAGTTCTTC; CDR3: CASSGTGPAYNEQFF
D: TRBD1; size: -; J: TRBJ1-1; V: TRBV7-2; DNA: TGTGCCAGCAGCTCGGGTCGGACAGGCAGGACTGAAGCTTTCTTT; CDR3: CASSSGRTGRTEAFF
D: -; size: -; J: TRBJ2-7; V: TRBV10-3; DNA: TGTGCCATCAGGGAGGCTAGCAACGAGCAGTACTTC; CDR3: CAIREASNEQYF
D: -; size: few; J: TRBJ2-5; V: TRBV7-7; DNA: TGTGCTAGCAGCTTGAACAGGGGAGGGAATGAGCAGTACTTC; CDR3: CASSLNRGGNEQYF
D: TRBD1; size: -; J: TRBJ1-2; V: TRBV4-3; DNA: TGCGCCAGCAGCCAAGTACAGGGGACTAACTATAGCTACACCTTC; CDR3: CASSQVQGTNYSYTF
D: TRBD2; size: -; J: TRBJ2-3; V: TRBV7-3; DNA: TGTGCCAGCAGCGACGGACTAGCGGGAGCAGATACGCAGTATTTT; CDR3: CASSDGLAGADTQYF
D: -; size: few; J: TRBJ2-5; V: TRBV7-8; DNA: TGTGCCAGCAGCTTAGCCCCGGACTCTAAGACCCAGTACTTC; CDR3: CASSLAPDSKTQYF
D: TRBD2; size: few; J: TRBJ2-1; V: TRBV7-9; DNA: TGTGCCAGCAGCATAAATCGACTAGCGGGAGGGGTAGATGAGCAGTTCTTC; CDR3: CASSINRLAGGVDEQFF
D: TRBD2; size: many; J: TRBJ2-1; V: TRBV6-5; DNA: TGTGCCAGCAGTTATTCCGGGACTAGCGGGATTGGTGAGCAGTTCTTC; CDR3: CASSYSGTSGIGEQFF
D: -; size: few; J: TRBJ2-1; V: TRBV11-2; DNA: TGTGCCAGCAGCTTGGGAATGAGGGGTCCCCCCTACAATGAGCAGTTCTTC; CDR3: CASSLGMRGPPYNEQFF
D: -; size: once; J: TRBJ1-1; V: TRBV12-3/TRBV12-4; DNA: TGTGCCAGCAGTTTGGAGAGTACTGAAGCTTTCTTT; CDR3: CASSLESTEAFF
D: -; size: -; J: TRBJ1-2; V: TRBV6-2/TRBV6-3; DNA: TGTGCCAGCAGTCCCGGGTCCAAACAAGGTGGCTACACCTTC; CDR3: CASSPGSKQGGYTF
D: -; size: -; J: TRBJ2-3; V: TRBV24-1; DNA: TGTGCCACCAGTGTACAGGGGACTGGGGTCACAGATACGCAGTATTTT; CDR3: CATSVQGTGVTDTQYF